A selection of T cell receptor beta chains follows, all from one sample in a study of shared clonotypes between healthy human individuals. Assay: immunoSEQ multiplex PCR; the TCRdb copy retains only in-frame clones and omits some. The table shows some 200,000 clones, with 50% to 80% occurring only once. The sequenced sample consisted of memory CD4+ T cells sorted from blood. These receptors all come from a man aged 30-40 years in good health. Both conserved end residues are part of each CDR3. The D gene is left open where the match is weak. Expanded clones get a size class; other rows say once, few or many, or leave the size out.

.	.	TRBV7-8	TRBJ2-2	CASSLVQGVTGELFF	TGTGCCAGCAGCTTAGTACAGGGAGTCACCGGGGAGCTGTTTTTT
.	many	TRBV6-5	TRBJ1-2	CASSYRGVHYGYTF	TGTGCCAGCAGTTACCGTGGGGTGCACTATGGCTACACCTTC
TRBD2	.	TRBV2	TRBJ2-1	CASRRVAGGSNEQFF	TGTGCCAGCAGGCGAGTAGCGGGAGGGTCGAATGAGCAGTTCTTC
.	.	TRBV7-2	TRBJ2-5	CASSFGVSSQETQYF	TGTGCCAGCAGCTTTGGGGTTAGTAGCCAAGAGACCCAGTACTTC
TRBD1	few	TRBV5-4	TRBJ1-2	CASSLTQGQGAQGYTF	TGTGCCAGCAGCCTGACTCAAGGACAGGGGGCTCAGGGCTACACCTTC
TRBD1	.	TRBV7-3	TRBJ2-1	CASSKQGALGNEQFF	TGTGCCAGCAGCAAACAGGGGGCGCTGGGGAATGAGCAGTTCTTC
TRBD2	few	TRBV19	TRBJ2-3	CASEREGEDTQYF	TGTGCCAGTGAGCGGGAGGGTGAAGATACGCAGTATTTT
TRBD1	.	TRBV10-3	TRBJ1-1	CAISGGDRGILNTEAFF	TGTGCCATCAGTGGTGGGGACAGGGGAATACTGAACACTGAAGCTTTCTTT
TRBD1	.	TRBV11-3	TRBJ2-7	CASSPIARQGVYEQYF	TGTGCCAGCAGCCCGATCGCGAGACAGGGGGTTTACGAGCAGTACTTC
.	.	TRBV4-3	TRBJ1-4	CASSQGRTANEKLFF	TGCGCCAGCAGCCAAGGCCGAACGGCGAATGAAAAACTGTTTTTT
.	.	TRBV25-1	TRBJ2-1	CASTGTRAYNEQFF	TGTGCCAGCACCGGGACCCGAGCCTACAATGAGCAGTTCTTC
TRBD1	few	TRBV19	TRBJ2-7	CASSDRGYEQYF	TGTGCCAGTAGTGACAGGGGCTACGAGCAGTACTTC
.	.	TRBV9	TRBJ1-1	CASSVLSLNTEAFF	TGTGCCAGCAGCGTTTTATCGTTGAACACTGAAGCTTTCTTT
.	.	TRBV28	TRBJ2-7	CASQPGQFSYEQYF	TGTGCCAGCCAACCTGGACAGTTCTCCTACGAGCAGTACTTC
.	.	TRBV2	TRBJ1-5	CASSEGGSNQPQHF	TGTGCCAGCAGTGAAGGGGGAAGCAATCAGCCCCAGCATTTT
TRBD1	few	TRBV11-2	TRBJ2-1	CASSTLKGQYNEQFF	TGTGCCAGCAGCACCCTTAAGGGACAGTACAATGAGCAGTTCTTC
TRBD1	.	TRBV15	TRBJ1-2	CATSREVGQAANYGYTF	TGTGCCACCAGCAGAGAAGTGGGACAGGCTGCTAACTATGGCTACACCTTC
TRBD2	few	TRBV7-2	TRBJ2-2	CASSWRDYVLGELFF	TGTGCCAGCAGCTGGCGGGACTACGTTCTCGGGGAGCTGTTTTTT
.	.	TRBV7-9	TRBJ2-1	CASSFVRQVHNEQFF	TGTGCCAGCAGCTTCGTTCGACAGGTACACAATGAGCAGTTCTTC
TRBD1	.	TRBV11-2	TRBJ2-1	CASSVDRVNNEQFF	TGTGCCAGCAGCGTAGACAGGGTTAACAATGAGCAGTTCTTC
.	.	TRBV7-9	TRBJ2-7	CASSRTGVGHEQYF	TGTGCCAGCAGTCGAACGGGGGTGGGACACGAGCAGTACTTC
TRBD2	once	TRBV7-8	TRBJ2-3	CASTHRLAVTDTQYF	TGTGCCAGCACCCACCGACTAGCGGTTACAGATACGCAGTATTTT
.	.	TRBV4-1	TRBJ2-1	CASSQDRNPGSSYNEQFF	TGCGCCAGCAGCCAAGATAGGAATCCCGGGAGCTCCTACAATGAGCAGTTCTTC
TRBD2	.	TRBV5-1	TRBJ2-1	CASSQTSGSNEQFF	TGCGCCAGCAGCCAGACTAGCGGGAGTAATGAGCAGTTCTTC
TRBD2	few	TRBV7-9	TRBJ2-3	CASSSLSVLAGAFDTQYF	TGTGCCAGCAGCTCCCTATCGGTCTTAGCGGGAGCATTTGATACGCAGTATTTT
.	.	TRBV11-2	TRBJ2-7	CASSLSFTYEQYF	TGTGCCAGCAGCTTAAGCTTTACCTACGAGCAGTACTTC
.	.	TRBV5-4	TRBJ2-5	CASSLDPERTQYF	TGTGCCAGCAGCTTAGACCCCGAACGGACCCAGTACTTC
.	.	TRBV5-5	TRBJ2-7	CASSLDAGRSYEQYF	TGTGCCAGCAGCTTGGACGCGGGCCGCTCCTACGAGCAGTACTTC
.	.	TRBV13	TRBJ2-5	CASSLGTTGRETQYF	TGTGCCAGCAGCTTAGGTACTACAGGGCGAGAGACCCAGTACTTC
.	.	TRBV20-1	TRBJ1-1	CSVTPRDFF	TGCAGCGTGACTCCTCGTGATTTCTTT
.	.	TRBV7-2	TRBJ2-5	CASSLGGQETQYF	TGTGCCAGCAGCTTAGGCGGTCAAGAGACCCAGTACTTC
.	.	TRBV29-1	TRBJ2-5	CSVGAGVRQETQYF	TGCAGCGTTGGGGCAGGGGTTCGGCAAGAGACCCAGTACTTC
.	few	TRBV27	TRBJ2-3	CASSRGSWEDTQYF	TGTGCCAGCAGTCGGGGGAGCTGGGAAGATACGCAGTATTTT
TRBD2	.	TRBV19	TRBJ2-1	CASTERTSGRIEQFF	TGTGCCAGTACCGAGAGGACTAGCGGGAGGATTGAGCAGTTCTTC
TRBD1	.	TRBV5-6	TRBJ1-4	CASSGRGQTLNEKLFF	TGTGCCAGCAGCGGACGGGGACAGACGCTTAATGAAAAACTGTTTTTT
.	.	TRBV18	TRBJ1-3	CASSPQTPSGNTIYF	TGTGCCAGCTCACCTCAGACCCCCTCTGGAAACACCATATATTTT
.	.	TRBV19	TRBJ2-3	CASSEDGTSTDTQYF	TGTGCCAGTAGCGAGGACGGGACTAGCACAGATACGCAGTATTTT
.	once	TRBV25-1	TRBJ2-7	CASSEGHIYEQYF	TGTGCCAGCAGTGAGGGACACATCTACGAGCAGTACTTC
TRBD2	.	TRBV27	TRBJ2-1	CASSLYPPNGRAGNEQFF	TGTGCCAGCAGTTTATATCCCCCAAACGGGAGGGCCGGCAATGAGCAGTTCTTC
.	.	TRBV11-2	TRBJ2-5	CASSRTATGQETQYF	TGTGCCAGCAGCCGCACAGCCACGGGACAAGAGACCCAGTACTTC
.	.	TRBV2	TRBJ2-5	CASRRDTQETQYF	TGTGCCAGCAGGCGGGACACCCAAGAGACCCAGTACTTC
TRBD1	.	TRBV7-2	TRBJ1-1	CASSLSIGTGTEAFF	TGTGCCAGCAGCCTGTCAATCGGGACAGGGACTGAAGCTTTCTTT
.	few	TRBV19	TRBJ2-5	CASSISLGTQYF	TGTGCCAGTAGTATATCGCTGGGGACCCAGTACTTC
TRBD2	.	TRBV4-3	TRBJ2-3	CASSPGVGLAGAQEYTQYF	TGCGCCAGCAGCCCCGGGGTGGGACTAGCGGGAGCCCAGGAATATACGCAGTATTTT
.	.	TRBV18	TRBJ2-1	CASSPTFRGGSYNEQFF	TGTGCCAGCTCACCCACCTTTAGGGGGGGGTCCTACAATGAGCAGTTCTTC
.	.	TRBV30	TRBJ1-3	CAWSVRTAGNTIYF	TGTGCCTGGAGTGTACGGACAGCTGGAAACACCATATATTTT
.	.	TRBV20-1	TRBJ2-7	CSASGPYEQYF	TGCAGTGCTAGTGGACCGTACGAGCAGTACTTC
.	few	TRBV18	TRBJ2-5	CASSYSPVGQETQYF	TGTGCCAGCTCATACTCCCCAGTTGGGCAAGAGACCCAGTACTTC
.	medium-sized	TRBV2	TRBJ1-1	CASSEGPGTEAFF	TGTGCCAGCAGTGAAGGCCCAGGCACTGAAGCTTTCTTT
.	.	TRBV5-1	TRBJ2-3	CASFQEADTQYF	TGCGCCAGCTTCCAGGAGGCAGATACGCAGTATTTT
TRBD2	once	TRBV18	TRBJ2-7	CASSPYFGEGGEQYF	TGTGCCAGCTCACCTTATTTTGGGGAGGGTGGCGAGCAGTACTTC
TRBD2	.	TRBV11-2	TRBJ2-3	CASSPLRTSGGTDTQYF	TGTGCCAGCAGCCCACTTAGGACTAGCGGGGGCACAGATACGCAGTATTTT
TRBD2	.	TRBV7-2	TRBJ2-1	CASSYRLAGGHEQFF	TGTGCCAGCAGTTATAGACTAGCGGGAGGGCATGAGCAGTTCTTC